Sequencing of this T cell receptor (beta chain) was carried out in a study of blood T cell repertoires in COVID-19. TCRdb keeps only in-frame clones here, not all; method: immunoSEQ multiplex PCR. The table lists 200,000 to 300,000 clones, 65% to 85% of them singletons. The length of the CDR3 is 15 residues. The V end lost 9 bases, the J end lost 1 base, and 14 bases lay between the germline ends. Per the germline V gene, CDR1 is SGHRS and CDR2 is YFSETQ. J is TRBJ2-6 and V is TRBV5-1, with a weak D call TRBD2 (5 bases). Material for sequencing was peripheral blood. The receptor comes from a human donor in a cohort sampled during active COVID-19. This CDR3 reads CATMPEGSGANVLTF. The CDR3 region has the DNA TGCGCCACCATGCCTGAGGGATCTGGGGCCAACGTCCTGACTTTC.